Listed below are T cell receptor beta chains from one sample, sequenced in a study of molecular identifiers for immune sequencing clone quantification. From the PCR reads, TCRdb called clonotypes with MiXCR, one entry per CDR3 protein. The sample carries a few hundred thousand distinct CDR3 sequences, 20% to 25% recorded once. The sample was naive CD8+ T cells from blood, with Jurkat cell RNA spiked in. The receptors were gathered from a human donor in good health. Some libraries in this study had Jurkat cell RNA spiked in. Each CDR3 is given with its conserved first and last residue. D genes are given only for firm matches. Where a row states a size, it is once, few, many or the class of an expanded clone; other rows omit it.

CDR3 DNA: TGTGCCAGCAGCAGGACAGGGGGCTACGAGCAGTACTTC; CDR3 protein: CASSRTGGYEQYF; clone size: many; D gene: TRBD1; V gene: TRBV2; J gene: TRBJ2-7
CDR3 DNA: TGTGCCAGCAGCGTCGGGCCCGGGGGATGGGCGGGTGAGCAGTTCTTC; CDR3 protein: CASSVGPGGWAGEQFF; clone size: few; D gene: .; V gene: TRBV9; J gene: TRBJ2-1
CDR3 DNA: TGTGCCAGCAGTTCCAGAAGGGGCGGGGGCGCGGACACTGAAGCTTTCTTT; CDR3 protein: CASSSRRGGGADTEAFF; clone size: few; D gene: .; V gene: TRBV6-2/TRBV6-3; J gene: TRBJ1-1
CDR3 DNA: TGTGCCAGCAGACTCGGACTAGCGGGATTTGCAGATACGCAGTATTTT; CDR3 protein: CASRLGLAGFADTQYF; clone size: many; D gene: TRBD2; V gene: TRBV28; J gene: TRBJ2-3
CDR3 DNA: TGTGCCAGCATCCCAGGGGGGGGCTACGAGCAGTACTTC; CDR3 protein: CASIPGGGYEQYF; clone size: few; D gene: .; V gene: TRBV2; J gene: TRBJ2-7
CDR3 DNA: TGCAGCGTTGATCAGGGGCTAGGCACTGAAGCTTTCTTT; CDR3 protein: CSVDQGLGTEAFF; clone size: many; D gene: .; V gene: TRBV29-1; J gene: TRBJ1-1
CDR3 DNA: TGTGCCAGCAGTCCGACGCCAGGGGGCTACGAGCAGTACTTC; CDR3 protein: CASSPTPGGYEQYF; clone size: few; D gene: TRBD1; V gene: TRBV27; J gene: TRBJ2-7
CDR3 DNA: TGTGCCAGCAGCTTAGTGCCTAGCGGGGGGGCGGCAGATACGCAGTATTTT; CDR3 protein: CASSLVPSGGAADTQYF; clone size: .; D gene: TRBD2; V gene: TRBV7-6; J gene: TRBJ2-3
CDR3 DNA: TGTGCCAGCAGCCAATCTCTCCCAGATACGCAGTATTTT; CDR3 protein: CASSQSLPDTQYF; clone size: many; D gene: .; V gene: TRBV3-1; J gene: TRBJ2-3
CDR3 DNA: TGCGCCAGCAGCCAATCACTAGCGGCCAGAAACTACGAGCAGTACTTC; CDR3 protein: CASSQSLAARNYEQYF; clone size: .; D gene: TRBD2; V gene: TRBV4-3; J gene: TRBJ2-7
CDR3 DNA: TGTGCCACCAGTGATACCGGGACAGGGGTTCAGCCCCAGCATTTT; CDR3 protein: CATSDTGTGVQPQHF; clone size: many; D gene: TRBD1; V gene: TRBV24-1; J gene: TRBJ1-5
CDR3 DNA: TGTGCCAGCAGTTTAAGGTGGGCCATGAACACTGAAGCTTTCTTT; CDR3 protein: CASSLRWAMNTEAFF; clone size: few; D gene: .; V gene: TRBV27; J gene: TRBJ1-1
CDR3 DNA: TGTGCCTCCCGGTCCTCCGGGGGGACCCCTGAAGCTTTCTTT; CDR3 protein: CASRSSGGTPEAFF; clone size: many; D gene: .; V gene: TRBV28; J gene: TRBJ1-1
CDR3 DNA: TGTGCCAGCAGCCAAGTACTCGGAAACCACAATGAGCAGTTCTTC; CDR3 protein: CASSQVLGNHNEQFF; clone size: .; D gene: .; V gene: TRBV7-9; J gene: TRBJ2-1
CDR3 DNA: TGTGCCAGCAGTTTAGGGGGGACTGGAGGATCCTACGAGCAGTACTTC; CDR3 protein: CASSLGGTGGSYEQYF; clone size: .; D gene: .; V gene: TRBV12-3/TRBV12-4; J gene: TRBJ2-7
CDR3 DNA: TGTGCCAGCAGGTGGGACAGGGAGGACACCGGGGAGCTGTTTTTT; CDR3 protein: CASRWDREDTGELFF; clone size: few; D gene: TRBD1; V gene: TRBV5-4; J gene: TRBJ2-2
CDR3 DNA: TGTGCCTGGAGTTCCACCACCACCGGGGAGCTGTTTTTT; CDR3 protein: CAWSSTTTGELFF; clone size: few; D gene: .; V gene: TRBV30; J gene: TRBJ2-2
CDR3 DNA: TGTGCCAGCAGTTACTCCCCGGGAAACACTGAAGCTTTCTTT; CDR3 protein: CASSYSPGNTEAFF; clone size: many; D gene: .; V gene: TRBV6-2/TRBV6-3; J gene: TRBJ1-1
CDR3 DNA: TGTGCCAGCATCCTCCGGGAGGGTAATTTTTTGTCGTACAATGAGCAGTTCTTC; CDR3 protein: CASILREGNFLSYNEQFF; clone size: few; D gene: TRBD2; V gene: TRBV5-6; J gene: TRBJ2-1
CDR3 DNA: TGTGCCAGCAGTGAAGGCACTGAAGCTTTCTTT; CDR3 protein: CASSEGTEAFF; clone size: many; D gene: .; V gene: TRBV2; J gene: TRBJ1-1
CDR3 DNA: TGTGCCAGCAATACCGTGGGGGATGCTTTGCAGCCCCAGCATTTT; CDR3 protein: CASNTVGDALQPQHF; clone size: many; D gene: .; V gene: TRBV27; J gene: TRBJ1-5
CDR3 DNA: TGTGCCAGCAGTTTCCAGAGGGACTCCAACTACGAGCAGTACTTC; CDR3 protein: CASSFQRDSNYEQYF; clone size: many; D gene: .; V gene: TRBV28; J gene: TRBJ2-7
CDR3 DNA: TGTGCCAGCAGTTTTTGGGGGCTTGGGAATCAGCCCCAGCATTTT; CDR3 protein: CASSFWGLGNQPQHF; clone size: many; D gene: .; V gene: TRBV28; J gene: TRBJ1-5
CDR3 DNA: TGTGCCAGCAGTTCCACCGCCGAGTGGCACTATGGCTACACCTTC; CDR3 protein: CASSSTAEWHYGYTF; clone size: few; D gene: .; V gene: TRBV28; J gene: TRBJ1-2
CDR3 DNA: TGTGCCAGCAGCCCGGATACAACTAGAGAGACCCAGTACTTC; CDR3 protein: CASSPDTTRETQYF; clone size: many; D gene: .; V gene: TRBV3-1; J gene: TRBJ2-5
CDR3 DNA: TGTGCCAGCAGCTGGACAGGGGAACAAGAGACCCAGTACTTC; CDR3 protein: CASSWTGEQETQYF; clone size: few; D gene: TRBD1; V gene: TRBV7-2; J gene: TRBJ2-5
CDR3 DNA: TGTGCCAGCAGTACAGTTGGGGGTTCTCAGCCCCAGCATTTT; CDR3 protein: CASSTVGGSQPQHF; clone size: .; D gene: .; V gene: TRBV28; J gene: TRBJ1-5
CDR3 DNA: TGTGCCACCAGCAGTACGAGACAGGGTAACGAGCAGTACTTC; CDR3 protein: CATSSTRQGNEQYF; clone size: .; D gene: TRBD1; V gene: TRBV15; J gene: TRBJ2-7
CDR3 DNA: TGTGCCAGCAGCCGAACTAGCGGGAGCACAGATACGCAGTATTTT; CDR3 protein: CASSRTSGSTDTQYF; clone size: many; D gene: TRBD2; V gene: TRBV7-9; J gene: TRBJ2-3
CDR3 DNA: TGTGCCAGCAGCCAGACTAGCGGGGAAACCTACAATGAGCAGTTCTTC; CDR3 protein: CASSQTSGETYNEQFF; clone size: many; D gene: TRBD2; V gene: TRBV7-9; J gene: TRBJ2-1
CDR3 DNA: TGTGCCACCACCGGCGGGACAGTCTCCTACGAGCAGTACTTC; CDR3 protein: CATTGGTVSYEQYF; clone size: .; D gene: .; V gene: TRBV24-1; J gene: TRBJ2-7
CDR3 DNA: TGTGCCAGCAGTGCCTGGGGGGATGTCACCGGGGAGCTGTTTTTT; CDR3 protein: CASSAWGDVTGELFF; clone size: few; D gene: .; V gene: TRBV25-1; J gene: TRBJ2-2